The rows below give T cell receptor beta chains drawn from one sample of a study of kidney transplant recipient with SARS-CoV-2 infection. MiXCR was run by TCRdb on the reads, yielding one entry per CDR3 protein. The data contain roughly 230,000 distinct CDR3 sequences, 29% of them singletons. The sequenced sample was a blood sample, obtained at baseline and around day 120 from a kidney transplant recipient. These receptors came from a male patient in his thirties who had COVID-19 and was a kidney transplant recipient. Some T cells here may be from the graft donor. CDR3s include the opening cysteine and the closing phenylalanine or tryptophan. The D gene is left open where the match is weak. The size field is filled for only some rows; it gives once, few, many or a size class.

j_call d_call v_call clone_size cdr3_aa cdr3_nt
TRBJ1-2 - TRBV18 many CASSPPVGDYGYTF TGTGCCAGCTCACCACCGGTAGGGGACTATGGCTACACCTTC
TRBJ2-1 TRBD2 TRBV11-2 many CASSFKLAGSIEQFF TGTGCCAGCAGCTTTAAACTAGCGGGGTCCATAGAGCAGTTCTTC
TRBJ1-2 - TRBV6-1 many CASSHGVSMRKTYGYTF TGTGCCAGCAGTCATGGAGTCTCTATGCGAAAGACCTATGGCTACACCTTC
TRBJ1-2 - TRBV11-2 - CASSKTPTSRKTYGYTF TGTGCCAGCAGCAAAACACCAACAAGCAGAAAGACCTATGGCTACACCTTC
TRBJ1-6 - TRBV12-3/TRBV12-4 - CASSFQVSNSPLHF TGTGCCAGCAGTTTTCAGGTTTCTAATTCACCCCTCCACTTT
TRBJ1-1 - TRBV5-6 - CASSSWEDTEAFF TGTGCCAGCAGCTCGTGGGAAGACACTGAAGCTTTCTTT
TRBJ2-5 - TRBV3-1 many CASSVFAPISFSETQYF TGTGCCAGCAGCGTATTTGCTCCCATTTCTTTCTCTGAGACCCAGTACTTC
TRBJ2-7 - TRBV11-2 many CASSLAYEQYF TGTGCCAGCAGCTTAGCCTACGAGCAGTACTTC
TRBJ2-7 TRBD2 TRBV4-2 many CASSQVGGGFEQYF TGTGCCAGCAGCCAAGTCGGGGGGGGTTTCGAGCAGTACTTC
TRBJ1-2 TRBD1 TRBV19 many CASRPGTGGAGGYTF TGTGCCAGTCGGCCCGGGACAGGGGGCGCGGGGGGCTACACCTTC
TRBJ2-3 - TRBV11-2 many CASGGTYTDTQYF TGTGCCAGCGGGGGGACTTACACAGATACGCAGTATTTT
TRBJ1-2 - TRBV16 many CASSLLRVVRKTYGYTF TGTGCCAGCAGCTTGCTCAGGGTCGTTAGAAAGACCTATGGCTACACCTTC
TRBJ2-5 - TRBV21-1 - CASSKASGGQETQYF TGTGCCAGCAGCAAAGCTAGCGGGGGGCAAGAGACCCAGTACTTC
TRBJ2-1 - TRBV6-8 many CASSTGDLAEFF TGTGCCAGCAGTACCGGGGACCTAGCTGAGTTCTTC
TRBJ2-6 - TRBV27 many CASALSGANVLTF TGTGCCAGCGCCCTCTCTGGGGCCAACGTCCTGACTTTC
TRBJ2-5 TRBD2 TRBV12-3/TRBV12-4 many CASSWGAGGRETQYF TGTGCCAGCAGTTGGGGGGCGGGGGGCAGAGAGACCCAGTACTTC
TRBJ2-1 - TRBV5-6 few CASSLGGQPPYNEQFF TGTGCCAGCAGCTTGGGGGGGCAGCCCCCTTACAATGAGCAGTTCTTC
TRBJ1-2 - TRBV30 many CAWYTRRYRKTYGYTF TGTGCCTGGTACACGAGGCGTTATAGAAAGACCTATGGCTACACCTTC
TRBJ2-2 - TRBV3-1 - CASSPCIPISGLTGELFF TGTGCCAGCAGCCCGTGTATTCCCATTTCAGGCTTGACCGGGGAGCTGTTTTTT
TRBJ1-5 - TRBV6-2/TRBV6-3 many CASSLTSLNQPQHF TGTGCCAGCAGCCTGACCTCTTTAAATCAGCCCCAGCATTTT
TRBJ2-2 - TRBV20-1 many CSARVPRNGELFF TGCAGTGCTAGAGTTCCACGCAACGGGGAGCTGTTTTTT
TRBJ1-2 - TRBV6-9 many CASSYHMPYGKTYGYTF TGTGCCAGCAGTTACCACATGCCTTACGGAAAGACCTATGGCTACACCTTC
TRBJ2-1 - TRBV7-9 many CASSPTSNGEQFF TGTGCCAGCAGCCCGACTAGTAACGGTGAGCAGTTCTTC
TRBJ1-1 - TRBV20-1 many CSARQHTEAFF TGCAGTGCGCGACAGCACACTGAAGCTTTCTTT
TRBJ1-1 - TRBV3-1 many CASSQGQLNTEAFF TGTGCCAGCAGCCAAGGGCAGCTGAACACTGAAGCTTTCTTT
TRBJ2-1 - TRBV18 few CASRSQGGLNYNEQFF TGTGCCAGCAGATCGCAGGGGGGGTTAAACTACAATGAGCAGTTCTTC
TRBJ2-7 TRBD1 TRBV20-1 - CSARDLAGQGPHGDIYEQYF TGCAGTGCTAGAGATTTAGCGGGACAGGGGCCACACGGTGACATCTACGAGCAGTACTTC
TRBJ2-2 - TRBV20-1 - CSALARGTGELFF TGCAGTGCGCTAGCGAGAGGCACCGGGGAGCTGTTTTTT
TRBJ1-2 - TRBV6-1 many CASSDTYSMRKTYGYTF TGTGCCAGCAGTGATACGTACTCTATGCGAAAGACCTATGGCTACACCTTC
TRBJ2-3 - TRBV6-4 - CASSDSSTDTRYF TGTGCCAGCAGTGACTCAAGTACAGATACGCGGTATTTT
TRBJ2-2 TRBD1 TRBV6-5 many CASTRDRASTGELFF TGTGCCAGCACCCGGGACAGGGCGAGCACCGGGGAGCTGTTTTTT
TRBJ1-2 - TRBV5-5 many CASRSPVSRKTYGYTF TGTGCCAGCAGGAGCCCTGTCTCGCGAAAGACCTATGGCTACACCTTC
TRBJ1-1 TRBD1 TRBV12-3/TRBV12-4 once CASTRQGAIGASF TGTGCCAGCACTCGACAGGGGGCAATTGGAGCTTCCTTT
TRBJ1-5 - TRBV7-6 many CASSREFLEPQHF TGTGCCAGCAGCCGAGAATTCCTAGAGCCCCAGCATTTT
TRBJ1-1 - TRBV27 few CASSQNRLQGTEAFF TGTGCCAGCAGCCAGAACCGCTTACAGGGAACAGAAGCTTTCTTT
TRBJ1-4 TRBD1 TRBV12-3/TRBV12-4 many CASSPDRGSEKLFF TGTGCCAGCAGCCCGGACAGGGGGAGCGAAAAACTGTTTTTT
TRBJ1-2 - TRBV7-8 many CASSELPFTRKTYGYTF TGTGCCAGCAGCGAGCTTCCGTTTACCCGAAAGACCTATGGCTACACCTTC
TRBJ1-2 - TRBV5-1 many CASSSGPNPVYGYTF TGCGCCAGCAGCTCAGGACCTAACCCCGTCTATGGCTACACCTTC
TRBJ1-2 TRBD1 TRBV2 many CASSEHGIRGQQNYGYTF TGTGCCAGCAGTGAACACGGGATTCGGGGACAGCAAAACTATGGCTACACCTTC
TRBJ1-6 - TRBV3-1 many CAKQPGRSHFIHHNSPLHF TGTGCCAAGCAGCCTGGCCGGTCCCATTTCATACATCATAATTCACCCCTCCACTTT
TRBJ2-5 TRBD1 TRBV11-2 many CASSLLTTGAGETQYF TGTGCCAGCAGCTTATTGACGACAGGGGCGGGGGAGACCCAGTACTTC
TRBJ2-2 TRBD1 TRBV6-5 many CASRPGTGMTGELFF TGTGCCAGCAGGCCCGGGACAGGGATGACCGGGGAGCTGTTTTTT
TRBJ2-4 - TRBV6-5 few CASSLGVNIQYF TGTGCCAGCAGTTTGGGAGTTAACATTCAGTACTTC
TRBJ2-3 TRBD2 TRBV3-1 few CASSQVAGGPTDTQYF TGTGCCAGCAGCCAAGTAGCGGGAGGGCCCACAGATACGCAGTATTTT
TRBJ1-2 - TRBV3-1 few CASSQGPTLRKTYGYTF TGTGCCAGCAGCCAAGGTCCCACCCTTCGAAAGACCTATGGCTACACCTTC
TRBJ1-2 TRBD1 TRBV30 many CAWRDIRDRADYGYTF TGTGCCTGGAGGGATATCCGGGACAGGGCGGACTATGGCTACACCTTC
TRBJ2-7 - TRBV12-3/TRBV12-4 many CASSLMYNEQYF TGTGCCAGCAGTTTAATGTACAACGAGCAGTACTTC